The 7 T cell receptor beta chains presented below share a single source sample, sequenced in a study of glioma-infiltrating T cells after dendritic cell vaccination. Generated by immunoSEQ multiplex PCR, the TCRdb table keeps only in-frame clones and is missing some. The sample lists 80,000 to 100,000 clones, 75% to 85% seen once, with 6% in the top ten. Sequences were derived from blood, sampled before dendritic cell vaccination. These receptors originate from a human donor with glioblastoma.

The chain employs TRBV30 and TRBJ1-1; maybe TRBD1 (6 bases). V lost 2 bases to trimming and J lost 5 bases, with 12 bases between them. Germline V lookup: CDR1 GTSNPN, CDR2 SVGIG (reference sequence). The CDR3 runs 13 residues. CDR3 nucleotides: TGTGCCTGGAGTCAGGCAGGGGAGACTGAAGCTTTCTTT. Translated, it gives CAWSQAGETEAFF.

About this clone: Other DNA sequences of this sample code for an identical CDR3. V is TRBV11-2 and J is TRBJ2-7, with D tentatively TRBD1 (6 bases). Germline-derived CDR1 and CDR2 are SGHAT and FQNNGV. The CDR3 spans 15 residues. Trimming cost V 5 bases and J 1 base, with 15 bases left between them. The CDR3 is CASSPTPDRSYEQYF. For the CDR3, the DNA is TGTGCCAGCAGCCCCACCCCCGACAGGTCCTACGAGCAGTACTTC.

The V gene is TRBV7-6, the J gene TRBJ2-1, with 8 bases identical to TRBD2. Germline V gene data show CDR1 as SGHVS and CDR2 as FNYEAQ. V shed 0 bases, J shed 7 bases, and the junction held 8 bases outside the gene matches. CDR3 length: 16 residues. CDR3 sequence reads: CASSLAHTGGLNEQFF. CDR3 in DNA: TGTGCCAGCAGCTTAGCGCACACGGGAGGGCTGAATGAGCAGTTCTTC.

A word on this clone: Within the sample, other DNA sequences also encode this same CDR3. This chain joins TRBV5-1 and TRBJ2-1, with 8 bases lining up with TRBD2. There are 15 residues in the CDR3. Trimming cost V 2 bases and J 4 bases; bases outside gene matches: 5. Germline CDR1 SGHRS, CDR2 YFSETQ. The CDR3 is CASSLAGELYNEQFF. CDR3 nucleotide sequence: TGCGCCAGCAGCTTAGCGGGGGAGCTATACAATGAGCAGTTCTTC.

The rearrangement joins TRBV11-2 to TRBJ1-2; D gene uncertain. This CDR3 is 15 amino acids long. CDR1 SGHAT and CDR2 FQNNGV come from the germline V gene. The ends were cut back, 1 base at V and 2 bases at J, with 11 bases in the middle. CDR3 in DNA: TGTGCCAGCAGCTTAGTAACCGGGTGGAACTATGGCTACACCTTC. This translates into CASSLVTGWNYGYTF.

In this sample, this clone turned up a few times. The rearrangement links TRBV2 to TRBJ2-7, with 8 bases matching TRBD1. This CDR3 spans 14 amino acids. CDR1 is SNHLY, CDR2 FYNNEI, per germline. V trimming: 8 bases; J trimming: 2 bases; junction bases outside the gene matches: 8. CDR3 DNA sequence: TGTGCCAGCTCGACAGGGGTATTCCCCTACGAGCAGTACTTC. Protein: CASSTGVFPYEQYF.

This rearrangement joins TRBV2 to TRBJ1-2; perhaps TRBD1 as D (6 bases). In germline, CDR1 is SNHLY, CDR2 FYNNEI. CDR3 length equals 12 residues. V was clipped by 6 bases and J by 7 bases, with 12 bases between them. The CDR3 bases are TGTGCCAGCAGCGTTACAGGGTCTGGCTACACCTTC. Residues: CASSVTGSGYTF.